This T cell receptor beta chain derives from a study of T cells after yellow fever vaccination. Study as a whole: It was SMART-Seq v4 Ultra Low Input that prepared the fractions with low cell numbers.

Study-wide results and limits: Compared with primary, the secondary response was weaker and peaked at day 5, not 15.

Of note for this clonotype: Its antigen is unidentified.

Germline trimming cut 4 bases from V and 3 bases from J; bases unmatched to any gene: 7. Germline V gene data show CDR1 as LGHNA and CDR2 as YSLEER. The CDR3 is 15 residues long. Via MiXCR, TCRdb re-called the 5' RACE reads, giving one row per CDR3 protein. Found here are under 400,000 distinct CDR3 sequences, roughly 11% of them singletons; the top ten hold less than 20%. The sequencing used PBMCs, collected on the day of the first yellow fever vaccination. This chain connects TRBV4-3 to TRBJ2-7, with 9 positions matching TRBD1. The TCR originated in a young man who received the YFV17D yellow fever vaccine. The CDR3 spells CASSRSGTGIYEQYF. The CDR3 DNA reads as TGCGCCAGCAGCCGATCCGGGACAGGGATCTACGAGCAGTACTTC.